The 29 T cell receptor beta chains given below trace back to one sample, sequenced in a study of cytomegalovirus exposure and HLA in healthy donors. Amplification used 60 Vbeta primers and 13 Jbeta primers. Generated by immunoSEQ multiplex PCR, the TCRdb table keeps only in-frame clones and is missing some. Counted here are roughly 100,000 clones, around three quarters occurring once; the ten biggest clones make up about 3.6%. Material for sequencing was PBMCs. These receptors came from a male donor in good health and CMV-seropositive.

The chain has TRBV6-1 and TRBJ1-2, with 7 bases aligning to TRBD1. V shed 5 bases and J 4 bases; nucleotides not matched to a gene: 7. Germline V gene data show CDR1 as MNHNS and CDR2 as SASEGT. The CDR3 runs 14 residues. The CDR3 nucleotides read TGTGCCAGCAGTCCGACAGGGCGCGGCTATGGCTACACCTTC. This gives the protein CASSPTGRGYGYTF.

About this clone: Germline is not matched at one junction end, which may reflect a read error. The J gene is TRBJ2-7, the V gene TRBV7-7, with D possibly matching TRBD2 (5 bases). The CDR3 sequence is 12 residues long. Germline CDR1 SSHAT, CDR2 FNYEAQ (reference sequence). CDR3 region: CASSSLASEQYF. In DNA form, the CDR3 reads TGTGCTAGCAGCTCCCTAGCTTCCGAGCAGTACTTC.

The sample holds a few counts of this clone. V usage is TRBV15 and J usage is TRBJ1-6; no definite D call. The CDR3 is made up of 12 amino acids. Germline V gene sequence: CDR1 LNHNV, CDR2 YYDKDF (reference sequence). The V end lost 1 base, the J end lost 8 bases, and 3 bases lay between the germline ends. DNA of the CDR3: TGTGCCACCAGCAGAGGCGATTCACCCCTCCACTTT. Its protein product is CATSRGDSPLHF.

The chain has TRBV6-1 and TRBJ1-3, with TRBD1 identical over 9 bases. Germline V gives CDR1 MNHNS, CDR2 SASEGT. V was pared by 4 bases and J by 2 bases, with 6 bases of the junction left unmatched. This CDR3 has 16 amino acids. The CDR3 nucleotides are TGTGCCAGCAGTGCCCCGGGACAGGGAACTGGAAACACCATATATTTT. Translating it yields CASSAPGQGTGNTIYF.

The rearrangement joins TRBV5-4 to TRBJ2-7, with D perhaps TRBD2 (6 bases). Trimming pared 7 bases from V and 1 base from J, leaving 9 bases between. The CDR3 is 12 amino acids. Germline CDR1 is SGHNT and CDR2 is YYREEE (reference sequence). CDR3 region: CASGRDSYEQYF. DNA for the CDR3: TGTGCCAGCGGGCGGGATTCCTACGAGCAGTACTTC.

V gene TRBV5-1 combines with J gene TRBJ2-1; possibly TRBD2 for D (5 bases). Germline values: CDR1 SGHRS, CDR2 YFSETQ. The CDR3 consists of 17 residues. Trimming took off 0 bases at V and 3 bases at J, with 16 bases between the two ends. CDR3 nucleotide sequence: TGCGCCAGCAGCTTGGCCGAGGGAGCTTCTAACTACAATGAGCAGTTCTTC. This encodes CASSLAEGASNYNEQFF.

The V gene is TRBV6-1, the J gene TRBJ1-5, with 9 bases fitting TRBD1. CDR3 size: 13 residues. V trimming: 8 bases; J trimming: 4 bases; junction bases outside the gene matches: 3. CDR1 is MNHNS, CDR2 SASEGT, per germline. CDR3 sequence reads: CASLGQGNQPQHF. In DNA, the CDR3 is TGTGCCAGCCTGGGACAGGGAAATCAGCCCCAGCATTTT.

The genes are TRBV9 and TRBJ1-1; no clear D gene. The germline CDR1 and CDR2 sequences are SGDLS and YYNGEE. This CDR3 contains 14 residues. V was cut by 0 bases and J by 1 base, with 7 bases left in between. DNA of the CDR3: TGTGCCAGCAGCGTAGAACAGAAGAACACTGAAGCTTTCTTT. Protein: CASSVEQKNTEAFF.

The genes are TRBV18 and TRBJ2-7; D is perhaps TRBD1 (6 bases). CDR1 and CDR2 from the germline V gene are KGHSH and LQKENI. V dropped 4 bases and J dropped 7 bases, with 14 bases sitting between them. The CDR3 consists of 13 residues. CDR3 sequence: CASSRGQGSEQYF. CDR3 in DNA: TGTGCCAGCTCACGGGGGCAGGGATCAGAGCAGTACTTC.

The genes are TRBV12-5 and TRBJ2-5; 14 bases align to TRBD2. Per the germline V gene, CDR1 is LGHNT and CDR2 is FRNRAP. This CDR3 region has 16 residues. The V gene end was trimmed by 1 base and the J gene end by 5 bases; junction bases not matched to a gene: 3. The chain's CDR3 is CASGLGLAGGPETQYF. Here the CDR3 DNA reads TGTGCTAGTGGTTTGGGACTAGCGGGGGGGCCGGAGACCCAGTACTTC.

The chain has TRBV5-1 and TRBJ1-3; D unclear. Germline V gene sequence: CDR1 SGHRS, CDR2 YFSETQ. CDR3 size: 17 residues. The V end was cut by 0 bases, the J end by 0 bases, with 13 bases between. CDR3 nucleotides: TGCGCCAGCAGCTTGGAGGAGATTTCAAGCTCTGGAAACACCATATATTTT. It codes for CASSLEEISSSGNTIYF. Variable domain in full (rest from reference TRBV5-1 and TRBJ1-3): KAGVTQTPRYLIKTRGQQVTLSCSPISGHRSVSWYQQTPGQGLQFLFEYFSETQRNKGNFPGRFSGRQFSNSRSEMNVSTLELGDSALYLCASSLEEISSSGNTIYFGEGSWLTVV.

The J gene is TRBJ2-7, the V gene TRBV11-3; TRBD1 matches 9 bases. The CDR3 loop spans 16 amino acids. The germline V gene encodes CDR1 SGHNT and CDR2 YENEEA. V gave up 2 bases and J gave up 5 bases; unmatched junction bases: 10. For the CDR3, the DNA is TGTGCCAGCAGCTTACCCCCGGGACAGGGACGTAACGAGCAGTACTTC. This codes for CASSLPPGQGRNEQYF.

The V and J genes are TRBV30 and TRBJ1-5, with TRBD1 as a possible D gene (6 bases). Germline lookup yields CDR1 GTSNPN and CDR2 SVGIG (reference sequence). Trimming cost V 3 bases and J 2 bases, with 14 bases left between them. The CDR3 is 15 residues long. CDR3 in amino acids: CAWSRMSGGNQPQHF. The DNA of the CDR3 is TGTGCCTGGAGCCGAATGTCAGGGGGCAATCAGCCCCAGCATTTT.

The V gene is TRBV5-6, the J gene TRBJ2-7, with TRBD1 identical over 7 bases. V trimming: 5 bases; J trimming: 3 bases; junction bases outside the gene matches: 5. The CDR3 has 13 amino acids. Germline assignment: CDR1 SGHDT and CDR2 YYEEEE. CDR3 region: CASRRSGGYEQYF. Here the CDR3 DNA reads TGTGCCAGCAGACGTTCAGGGGGCTACGAGCAGTACTTC.

The V call is TRBV4-2, the J call TRBJ2-1, with TRBD2 identical over 10 bases. The length of the CDR3 is 15 residues. V shed 3 bases, J shed 6 bases, and the junction held 5 bases outside the gene matches. CDR1 is LGHNA and CDR2 is YNFKEQ in the germline V gene. DNA of the CDR3: TGTGCCAGCAGCCATGAACTAGCGGGGAGCAATGAGCAGTTCTTC. It is translated as CASSHELAGSNEQFF.

In DNA, the CDR3 is TGCGCCAGCAGCGAAGATCCAGGGTTGAACACTGAAGCTTTCTTT. Translated: CASSEDPGLNTEAFF. The chain links TRBV5-1 to TRBJ1-1; TRBD1 might be the D (5 bases). Trimming took off 4 bases at V and 0 bases at J, with 13 bases between the two ends. Germline CDR1 SGHRS, CDR2 YFSETQ. The CDR3 contains 15 residues.

The chain joins TRBV4-1 to TRBJ1-1; no clear D gene. Trimming pared 2 bases from V and 0 bases from J, leaving 10 bases between. The CDR3 contains 15 residues. Germline CDR1 is MGHRA and CDR2 is YSYEKL. CDR3 DNA sequence: TGCGCCAGCAGCCAACCGAAGGAGCTGAACACTGAAGCTTTCTTT. Its protein is CASSQPKELNTEAFF.

V and J are TRBV9 and TRBJ2-1; 14 bases match TRBD2. V was clipped by 0 bases and J by 2 bases; unmatched bases: 16. From germline, CDR1 is SGDLS and CDR2 YYNGEE. The CDR3 sequence is 22 residues long. CDR3 protein: CASSVESPGLGTSGGTYNEQFF. The DNA for the CDR3 is TGTGCCAGCAGCGTAGAGTCCCCGGGTTTAGGGACTAGCGGGGGTACCTACAATGAGCAGTTCTTC. Drawing the rest from reference TRBV9 and TRBJ2-1, the complete variable domain is DSGVTQTPKHLITATGQRVTLRCSPRSGDLSVYWYQQSLDQGLQFLIQYYNGEERAKGNILERFSAQQFPDLHSELNLSSLELGDSALYFCASSVESPGLGTSGGTYNEQFFGPGTRLTVL.

The gene calls are TRBV4-2 and TRBJ1-2; tentative D call: TRBD1 (5 bases). There are 17 residues in the CDR3. Germline V gene sequence: CDR1 LGHNA, CDR2 YNFKEQ. V shed 1 base and J shed 5 bases, with 20 bases lying between them. This CDR3 reads CASSQAMRDGHRYGYTF. CDR3 nucleotides: TGTGCCAGCAGCCAAGCAATGCGGGACGGCCATCGTTATGGCTACACCTTC.

This clone showed up just a few times. The junction departs from germline at one end; a sequencing error may be responsible. The V call is TRBV5-6, the J call TRBJ1-4, with 12 bases matching TRBD1. Per germline, CDR1 SGHDT and CDR2 YYEEEE. CDR3 length equals 17 residues. The CDR3 loop is CASSLGTGGGKSEKLFF. The CDR3 nucleotides are TGTGCCAGCAGTTTGGGGACAGGGGGCGGTAAGAGTGAAAAACTGTTTTTT.

The CDR3 is CASSRTGGSYGYTF. CDR3 sequence (DNA): TGTGCCAGCAGCCGGACAGGGGGGAGCTATGGCTACACCTTC. The V call is TRBV5-4, the J call TRBJ1-2, with 10 bases that match TRBD1. V gave up 4 bases and J gave up 4 bases; unmatched junction bases: 4. CDR1 is SGHNT, CDR2 YYREEE, per germline (reference sequence). The CDR3 spans 14 residues.

The J gene is TRBJ2-6, the V gene TRBV6-5, with no clear D. The CDR3 consists of 15 residues. Germline V gene data show CDR1 as MNHEY and CDR2 as SVGAGI. Trimming removed 0 bases at V and 4 bases at J, with 7 bases between. CDR3 coding DNA: TGTGCCAGCAGTTACTCATCGTCCGGGGCCAACGTCCTGACTTTC. It is translated as CASSYSSSGANVLTF.

Concerning this clone itself: One junction end disagrees with the germline gene, perhaps due to a read error. The chain links TRBV23-1 to TRBJ1-5; the match to TRBD1 covers 7 bases. TRBV23-1 is flagged as an ORF with uncertain function. This CDR3 is built from 20 residues. The DNA for the CDR3 is TGCGCCAGCAGTCAACCCAATACGACCCCGAACCGGGACAGCAGTCAGCCCCAGCATTTT. Its protein is CASSQPNTTPNRDSSQPQHF.

The chain links TRBV4-3 to TRBJ2-7, with 11 bases identical to TRBD2. The germline V gene has CDR1 LGHNA and CDR2 YSLEER. V dropped 1 base and J dropped 4; count of bases not matched to a gene: 15. This CDR3 spans 19 amino acids. The CDR3 region is CASSQGVGPTSGDIYEQYF. The CDR3 DNA reads TGCGCCAGCAGCCAAGGGGTGGGACCGACTAGCGGGGATATTTACGAGCAGTACTTC.

The V gene is TRBV5-1, the J gene TRBJ1-1; D may be TRBD1 (6 bases). The CDR3 has 15 amino acids. Germline V CDR1 and CDR2: SGHRS, YFSETQ. V was shortened by 2 bases and J by 1 base, with 12 bases between the two germline ends. CDR3 coding DNA: TGCGCCAGCAGCTTAGGCCCAGGGGCGAACACTGAAGCTTTCTTT. Its translation is CASSLGPGANTEAFF.

This rearrangement joins TRBV4-1 to TRBJ2-3; perhaps TRBD2 as D (7 bases). V was clipped by 4 bases and J by 4 bases, with 21 bases between them. CDR3 length equals 17 residues. The germline V gene has CDR1 MGHRA and CDR2 YSYEKL. The CDR3 region is CASSPEGVGRGPDTQYF. CDR3 sequence (DNA): TGCGCCAGCAGCCCAGAGGGGGTAGGGAGGGGCCCAGATACGCAGTATTTT.

The rearrangement joins TRBV6-5 to TRBJ1-2; TRBD1 aligns across 9 bases. The CDR3 runs 12 residues. The ends lost 8 bases at V and 5 bases at J; junction bases unmatched: 3. CDR1 and CDR2 (germline): MNHEY, SVGAGI. The CDR3 DNA sequence: TGTGCCAGCGGGGACAGGGAATATGGCTACACCTTC. Its translation is CASGDREYGYTF.

V and J are TRBV5-1 and TRBJ1-1; TRBD1 is a possible D gene (5 bases). Germline V CDR1 and CDR2: SGHRS, YFSETQ. The V gene lost 4 bases and the J gene lost 1 base, with 11 bases spanning the gap. The CDR3 is made up of 14 amino acids. For the CDR3, the DNA is TGCGCCAGCAGCGCGGGACCGGCGAACACTGAAGCTTTCTTT. This gives the protein CASSAGPANTEAFF.

The chain joins TRBV5-4 to TRBJ1-1, with 8 bases matching TRBD1. CDR1 and CDR2 from the germline V gene are SGHNT and YYREEE (reference sequence). This CDR3 has 15 amino acids. V was clipped by 4 bases and J by 1 base; unmatched bases: 6. The DNA of the CDR3 is TGTGCCAGCAGCCAATTTGGGACAGGGAACACTGAAGCTTTCTTT. Encoded protein: CASSQFGTGNTEAFF.